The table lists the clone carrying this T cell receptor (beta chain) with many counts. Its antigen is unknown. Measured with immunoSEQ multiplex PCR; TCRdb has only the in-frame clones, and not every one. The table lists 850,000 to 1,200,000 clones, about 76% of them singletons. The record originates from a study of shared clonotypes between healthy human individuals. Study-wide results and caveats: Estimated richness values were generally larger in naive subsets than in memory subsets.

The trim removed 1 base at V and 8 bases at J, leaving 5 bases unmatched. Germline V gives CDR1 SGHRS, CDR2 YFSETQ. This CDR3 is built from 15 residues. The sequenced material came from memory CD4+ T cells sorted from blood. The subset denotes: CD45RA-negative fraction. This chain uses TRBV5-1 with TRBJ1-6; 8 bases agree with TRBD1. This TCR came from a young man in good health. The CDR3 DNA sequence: TGCGCCAGCAGCTTGCGAGACAGGGGAGATTCACCCCTCCACTTT. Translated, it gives CASSLRDRGDSPLHF.